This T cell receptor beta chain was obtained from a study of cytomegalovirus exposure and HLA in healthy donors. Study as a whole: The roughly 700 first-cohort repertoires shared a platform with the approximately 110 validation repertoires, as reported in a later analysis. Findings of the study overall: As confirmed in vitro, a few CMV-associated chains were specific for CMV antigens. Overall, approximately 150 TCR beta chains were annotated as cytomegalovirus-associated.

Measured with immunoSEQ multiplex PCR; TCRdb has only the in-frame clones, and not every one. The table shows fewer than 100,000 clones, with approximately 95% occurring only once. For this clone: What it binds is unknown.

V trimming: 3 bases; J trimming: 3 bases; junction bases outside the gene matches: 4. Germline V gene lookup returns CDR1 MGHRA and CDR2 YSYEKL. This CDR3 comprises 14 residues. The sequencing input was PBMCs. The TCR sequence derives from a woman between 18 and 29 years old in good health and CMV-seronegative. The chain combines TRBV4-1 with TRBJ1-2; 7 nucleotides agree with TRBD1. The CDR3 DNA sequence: TGCGCCAGCAGCCATGGGACAGCCCACTATGGCTACACCTTC. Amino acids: CASSHGTAHYGYTF.